This passage covers 4 T cell receptor beta chains from one sample sequenced in a study of response to subunit inactivated influenza vaccine. TCRdb analysed the RT-PCR reads with MiXCR anew, one entry per CDR3 protein. The sample lists some 480,000 distinct CDR3 sequences, around 9.9% occurring once. The sample was PBMCs from blood, taken 45 days after vaccination. The receptors originated from a man aged 45-60 years who received an inactivated influenza vaccine.

The chain has TRBV20-1 and TRBJ2-3; D uncertain. Trimming left V 3 bases short and J 2 bases short, with 36 bases between. The CDR3 totals 22 residues. Per germline, CDR1 DFQATT and CDR2 SNEGSKA (reference sequence). The CDR3 spells CSARPRVGSVRQRFSNTDTQYF. The CDR3 bases are TGCAGTGCTAGGCCCCGGGTCGGCTCTGTCCGGCAAAGGTTCTCGAACACAGATACGCAGTATTTT.

The J gene is TRBJ2-5, the V gene TRBV7-2; D uncertain. The germline V gene encodes CDR1 SGHTA and CDR2 FQGNSA. Trimming removed 1 base at V and 0 bases at J, with 6 bases between. This CDR3 is built from 14 residues. This CDR3 reads CASSLDYHQETQYF. CDR3 nucleotides: TGTGCCAGCAGCTTAGACTACCACCAAGAGACCCAGTACTTC.

This clonotype was seen more than once but under ten times. The junction departs from the called germline gene at one end, perhaps through a read error. The chain is built from TRBV28 and TRBJ1-4; no firm D call. Germline CDR1 MDHEN, CDR2 SYDVKM. CDR3 size: 13 residues. The CDR3 reads CASSFSPHEKPFF. DNA for the CDR3: TGTGCCAGCAGTTTCTCCCCTCATGAAAAACCGTTTTTT.

In the case of this clonotype: This may be a read error, as it is one base from a much larger clone. The chain joins TRBV15 to TRBJ2-4; 10 nucleotides match TRBD2. This CDR3 has 17 residues. CDR1 and CDR2 from the germline V gene are LNHNV and YYDKDF (reference sequence). In DNA form, the CDR3 reads TGTTCCACCAGCAGAGATACTAGCGGGACTGCCAAAAACATTCAGTACTTC. This gives the protein CSTSRDTSGTAKNIQYF.